This T cell receptor (beta chain) was sequenced in a study of T and B cells in COVID-19 patients. From blood, 250-500 ng of genomic DNA served as TRB template. There are 12 residues in the CDR3. The germline gives CDR1 SGHRS, CDR2 YFSETQ. This clonotype is medium-sized (0.01 to 0.1%) within its sample. The junction differs from germline at one of its ends, possibly a read error. BIOMED2 TRB-A/B primer pools were used in multiplex TRB PCR. MiXCR was run by TCRdb on the multiplex PCR reads, yielding one entry per CDR3 protein. The data show 4,000 or so distinct CDR3 sequences, 25% seen once. V usage is TRBV5-1 and J usage is TRBJ2-1, with D unresolved. The clonotype originates from a human donor with active COVID-19. Source material: blood. DNA of the CDR3: TGCGCCAGCAGCTTGGGTCTGCTTGAGGAGTTCTTC. Translating gives CASSLGLLEEFF.